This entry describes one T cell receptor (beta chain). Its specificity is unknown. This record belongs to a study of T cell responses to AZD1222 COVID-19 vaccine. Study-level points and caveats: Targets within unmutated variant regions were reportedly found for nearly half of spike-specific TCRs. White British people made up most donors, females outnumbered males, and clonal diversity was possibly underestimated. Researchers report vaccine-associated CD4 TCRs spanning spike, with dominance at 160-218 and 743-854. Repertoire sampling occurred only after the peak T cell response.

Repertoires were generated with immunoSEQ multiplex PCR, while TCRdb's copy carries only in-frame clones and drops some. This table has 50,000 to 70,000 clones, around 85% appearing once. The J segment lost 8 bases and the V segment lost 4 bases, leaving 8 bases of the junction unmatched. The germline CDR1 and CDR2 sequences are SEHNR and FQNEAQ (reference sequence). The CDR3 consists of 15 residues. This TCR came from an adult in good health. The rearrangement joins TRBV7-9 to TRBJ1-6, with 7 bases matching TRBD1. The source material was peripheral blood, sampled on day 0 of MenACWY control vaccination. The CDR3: CASSSSQGRHSPLHF. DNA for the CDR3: TGTGCCAGCAGCTCATCACAGGGGAGACATTCACCCCTCCACTTT.